What follows are 31 T cell receptor beta chains derived from one specimen sequenced in a study of blood T cell repertoires in COVID-19 (dated by TCRdb to 2020 to 2022). Library prep was done by the immunoSEQ multiplex PCR assay. As stored in TCRdb, this immuneACCESS dataset retains in-frame rearrangements with V and J assigned. A fraction of the clones does not appear; measured against another copy, unresolved V genes explain less than half of the discrepancy, and the remainder lacks a known reason. The sample includes roughly 41,000 clones, with 70% to 90% observed a single time. The ten largest clones capture around 11% of the sample. Input material: peripheral blood. Source of these receptors: a man aged 55-75 years with active COVID-19.

The chain uses TRBV7-3 and TRBJ2-2, with D perhaps matching TRBD2 (5 bases). V lost 4 bases to trimming and J lost 7 bases, with 13 bases between them. Germline CDR1 is SGHTA and CDR2 is FQGTGA. The CDR3 spans 14 residues. The chain's CDR3 is CASSSPGKGGELFF. The CDR3 nucleotides read TGTGCCAGCAGCTCCCCGGGGAAGGGCGGGGAGCTGTTTTTT.

The chain carries TRBV7-2 and TRBJ2-5, with D hard to call. V dropped 1 base and J dropped 4 bases, with 10 bases sitting between them. Per the germline V gene, CDR1 is SGHTA and CDR2 is FQGNSA. CDR3 length: 14 residues. The CDR3 DNA follows: TGTGCCAGCAGCTTAGTACTGCCCGGAGAGACCCAGTACTTC. This codes for CASSLVLPGETQYF.

Written as DNA, the CDR3 is TGTGCCAGCAGCTTAGGTTTGGCTGATACGCAGTATTTT. It translates to CASSLGLADTQYF. This chain links TRBV7-3 with TRBJ2-3; D unclear. This CDR3 contains 13 residues. CDR1 and CDR2 (germline): SGHTA, FQGTGA. Trimming removed 2 bases from V and 6 bases from J, with 9 bases in between.

The V and J genes are TRBV7-2 and TRBJ1-5; the D gene is possibly TRBD1 (6 bases). The germline V gene has CDR1 SGHTA and CDR2 FQGNSA. The CDR3 covers 16 residues. The ends were cut back, 5 bases at V and 1 base at J, with 15 bases in the middle. CDR3 in amino acids: CASSDRGGRSNQPQHF. The CDR3 nucleotides are TGTGCCAGCAGCGACCGGGGGGGCAGGAGCAATCAGCCCCAGCATTTT. Filled out from reference TRBV7-2 and TRBJ1-5, the complete variable domain reads GAGVSQSPSNKVTEKGKDVELRCDPISGHTALYWYRQSLGQGLEFLIYFQGNSAPDKSGLPSDRFSAERTGGSVSTLTIQRTQQEDSAVYLCASSDRGGRSNQPQHFGDGTRLSIL.

The V and J genes are TRBV19 and TRBJ1-3; D gene uncertain. The germline V and J ends were trimmed by 6 bases and 4 bases, with 7 bases remaining between them. Germline-derived CDR1 and CDR2 are LNHDA and SQIVND (reference sequence). The CDR3 runs 12 residues. The CDR3: CASRELGNTIYF. The CDR3 DNA reads as TGTGCCAGTAGGGAGCTGGGAAACACCATATATTTT.

The V gene is TRBV23-1, the J gene TRBJ2-7; maybe TRBD1 (7 bases). TRBV23-1 is an open reading frame, and its role is uncertain. The CDR3 consists of 18 residues. Trimming removed 0 bases at V and 1 base at J, with 19 bases between. CDR3 in DNA: TGCGCCAGCAGTCAATCACGTAACAGGGGAGGAAGGTCCTACGAGCAGTACTTC. Encoded protein: CASSQSRNRGGRSYEQYF.

The CDR3 here is CASSPQGSGRSTDTQYF. The CDR3 region has the DNA TGTGCCAGCTCACCTCAGGGTAGCGGGAGGTCCACAGATACGCAGTATTTT. J is TRBJ2-3 and V is TRBV18; 10 bases are a match to TRBD2. The CDR3 has 17 residues. The ends lost 3 bases at V and 2 bases at J; junction bases unmatched: 8. The V gene's germline CDR1 is KGHSH and CDR2 LQKENI.

The chain combines TRBV28 with TRBJ1-5; D is undetermined. This CDR3 has 12 residues. CDR1 is MDHEN, CDR2 SYDVKM, per germline. The ends were cut back, 5 bases at V and 9 bases at J, with 11 bases in the middle. The CDR3 DNA is TGTGCCAGCAGTCCCCCCCGGGGGCCCCAGCATTTT. Its protein is CASSPPRGPQHF.

The chain links TRBV18 to TRBJ2-7; 12 nucleotides agree with TRBD2. From germline, CDR1 is KGHSH and CDR2 LQKENI. The CDR3 is 14 amino acids. J gave up 7 bases and V 5 bases, and 6 bases lay outside the gene matches. CDR3 in amino acids: CASSSSGRAGEQYF. The CDR3 DNA sequence: TGTGCCAGCTCATCTAGCGGGAGGGCCGGGGAGCAGTACTTC.

The chain uses TRBV7-9 and TRBJ2-7, with TRBD2 matching 9 bases. V gave up 0 bases and J gave up 0 bases; unmatched junction bases: 6. CDR1 and CDR2 (germline): SEHNR, FQNEAQ (reference sequence). This CDR3 comprises 17 residues. The CDR3 reads CASSLAGVAGASYEQYF. In nucleotides, the CDR3 is TGTGCCAGCAGCTTAGCGGGGGTAGCGGGGGCCTCCTACGAGCAGTACTTC.

The rearrangement links TRBV12-5 to TRBJ1-5; a possible D gene is TRBD1 (6 bases). Trimming left V 7 bases short and J 7 bases short, with 17 bases between. Germline V gene lookup returns CDR1 LGHNT and CDR2 FRNRAP. The CDR3 length is 14 residues. CDR3 sequence (DNA): TGTGCTAGTGCCCACCGGGGGGGCGAACAGCCCCAGCATTTT. Translated, it gives CASAHRGGEQPQHF.

The chain employs TRBV4-2 and TRBJ1-1; the match to TRBD1 covers 7 bases. With 2 bases clipped from V and 6 bases from J, the junction kept 0 bases outside the gene matches. Germline lookup yields CDR1 LGHNA and CDR2 YNFKEQ. There are 12 residues in the CDR3. The CDR3 DNA reads TGTGCCAGCAGCCAAACAGGGGCTGAAGCTTTCTTT. Translating it yields CASSQTGAEAFF.

This clone came up once. V and J are TRBV3-1 (or the pseudogene TRBV3-2) and TRBJ2-7; 7 nucleotides match TRBD2. Germline CDR1 LGHDT, CDR2 YNNKEL (reference sequence). The CDR3 is made up of 12 amino acids. V shed 1 base, J shed 6 bases, and the junction held 0 bases outside the gene matches. The CDR3 reads CASSQGGGEQYF. The CDR3 bases are TGTGCCAGCAGCCAAGGGGGGGGCGAGCAGTACTTC.

Notes on this clone: An end of the junction differs from the germline gene, which may be a read error. CDR3 coding DNA: TGTGCCAGCAGTTTAGGGACAGGGCAAATGAACACTGAAGCTTTCTTT. Translated: CASSLGTGQMNTEAFF. V gene TRBV11-2 combines with J gene TRBJ1-1, with 9 bases that match TRBD1. The CDR3 contains 16 residues. Germline CDR1 SGHAT, CDR2 FQNNGV. The whole variable domain, filled in from reference TRBV11-2 and TRBJ1-1, reads EAGVAQSPRYKIIEKRQSVAFWCNPISGHATLYWYQQILGQGPKLLIQFQNNGVVDDSQLPKDRFSAERLKGVDSTLKIQPAKLEDSAVYLCASSLGTGQMNTEAFFGQGTRLTVV.

The chain uses TRBV7-2 and TRBJ1-4; D not resolved. V lost 5 bases and J 5 bases, leaving 18 bases between the germline ends. Germline lookup yields CDR1 SGHTA and CDR2 FQGNSA. The CDR3 is 16 residues long. The CDR3 loop reads CASSPRAGRTNEKLFF. Written as DNA, the CDR3 is TGTGCCAGCAGCCCCCGGGCGGGAAGAACCAATGAAAAACTGTTTTTT.

This clone has at least ten counts. The rearrangement joins TRBV6-5 to TRBJ2-3, with 8 positions matching TRBD2. With 8 bases clipped from V and 2 bases from J, the junction kept 9 bases outside the gene matches. This CDR3 spans 15 amino acids. Germline V lookup: CDR1 MNHEY, CDR2 SVGAGI. CDR3 in DNA: TGTGCCAGCTTACGGGGTAGCGGGGACACAGATACGCAGTATTTT. Its protein is CASLRGSGDTDTQYF.

V usage is TRBV5-4 and J usage is TRBJ1-2; D is ambiguous. The CDR3 spans 15 residues. Looked up from germline, CDR1 is SGHNT and CDR2 is YYREEE (reference sequence). V dropped 4 bases and J dropped 6 bases, with 19 bases sitting between them. The CDR3 nucleotides read TGTGCCAGCAGCCTACCCCCGGTCGGGATGAATGGCTACACCTTC. This gives the protein CASSLPPVGMNGYTF.

V is TRBV15 and J is TRBJ2-1, with 10 bases aligning to TRBD2. The CDR3 is 19 amino acids. V lost 1 base and J lost 4; bases outside the gene matches: 13. The germline V gene encodes CDR1 LNHNV and CDR2 YYDKDF (reference sequence). The CDR3 loop is CATSRAVASGLADYNEQFF. The CDR3 coding sequence is TGTGCCACCAGCAGAGCCGTAGCTTCAGGACTAGCGGATTACAATGAGCAGTTCTTC.

The chain recombines TRBV7-2 with TRBJ1-3; a possible D gene is TRBD1 (5 bases). V was pared by 0 bases and J by 10 bases, with 19 bases between. Germline loops: CDR1 SGHTA, CDR2 FQGNSA. The CDR3 loop spans 16 amino acids. The CDR3 reads CASSLAPRQIVGTIYF. CDR3 in DNA: TGTGCCAGCAGCTTAGCCCCTAGACAGATCGTAGGTACCATATATTTT.

V and J are TRBV6-5 and TRBJ2-2; TRBD2 matches at 7 bases. Germline-derived CDR1 and CDR2 are MNHEY and SVGAGI. V lost 0 bases to trimming and J lost 6 bases; unmatched junction nucleotides: 7. CDR3 length: 16 residues. The CDR3 coding sequence is TGTGCCAGCAGTTACTCTCCCGCGGGAGACTCCGGGGAGCTGTTTTTT. Residues: CASSYSPAGDSGELFF.

The V call is TRBV19, the J call TRBJ1-5; 7 bases map to TRBD1. Per germline, CDR1 LNHDA and CDR2 SQIVND (reference sequence). The CDR3 covers 15 residues. With V trimmed by 5 bases and J by 3 bases, 7 bases remained unmatched. The CDR3 nucleotides read TGTGCCAGTAGTGTGGGACAGTTATTCAATCAGCCCCAGCATTTT. Translating it yields CASSVGQLFNQPQHF.

V and J are TRBV3-1 (or the pseudogene TRBV3-2) and TRBJ2-2; D call uncertain. The V end lost 1 base, the J end lost 4 bases, and 7 bases lay between the germline ends. Per the germline V gene, CDR1 is LGHDT and CDR2 is YNNKEL (reference sequence). The CDR3 contains 14 residues. CDR3 in DNA: TGTGCCAGCAGCCAAGTTTACATCACCGGGGAGCTGTTTTTT. This gives the protein CASSQVYITGELFF.

This sequence joins TRBV4-1 and TRBJ1-2; D unresolved. V was pared by 1 base and J by 14 bases, with 23 bases between. The germline CDR1 and CDR2 sequences are MGHRA and YSYEKL. This CDR3 is 15 amino acids long. The CDR3 DNA reads TGCGCCAGCAGCCAAGTACTCAGCCGATTTGATCCGGGAACCTTC. As protein: CASSQVLSRFDPGTF.

This clone was recorded only once. The chain has TRBV19 and TRBJ1-4; no definite D call. The V end was cut by 8 bases, the J end by 8 bases, with 9 bases between. The germline gives CDR1 LNHDA, CDR2 SQIVND (reference sequence). CDR3 size: 11 residues. The CDR3 region has the DNA TGTGCCAGTTCTTTAAGCGAAAAACTGTTTTTT. Translation gives CASSLSEKLFF.

This chain links TRBV3-1 (or the pseudogene TRBV3-2) with TRBJ2-1; TRBD2 is a possible D gene (6 bases). Germline values: CDR1 LGHDT, CDR2 YNNKEL (reference sequence). The CDR3 covers 14 residues. Trimming left V 3 bases short and J 8 bases short, with 14 bases between. Written as DNA, the CDR3 is TGTGCCAGCAGCCATGCGGGCCGGGGGTATGAGCAGTTCTTC. This sequence encodes CASSHAGRGYEQFF.

This clone appeared once. This sequence joins TRBV4-2 and TRBJ2-2, with D maybe TRBD1 (6 bases). CDR1 LGHNA and CDR2 YNFKEQ come from the germline V gene. This CDR3 is 15 amino acids long. V was trimmed by 0 bases and J by 5 bases, leaving 10 bases between them. Here the CDR3 DNA reads TGTGCCAGCAGCCAAGAGCGAACAGGGACCGGGGAGCTGTTTTTT. Translation: CASSQERTGTGELFF.

The chain employs TRBV28 and TRBJ2-4, with 11 bases fitting TRBD2. The CDR3 covers 18 residues. V lost 5 bases, J lost 0 bases, and 9 bases stayed unmatched. Germline V gene sequence: CDR1 MDHEN, CDR2 SYDVKM. The CDR3 DNA is TGTGCCAGCAGTCCGGGGGGACTAGCGGAACTAGCCAAAAACATTCAGTACTTC. This sequence encodes CASSPGGLAELAKNIQYF.

CDR3 DNA sequence: TGTGCCGTTCCCGGGACTAGAACTGACAATGAGCAGTTCTTC. Amino acids: CAVPGTRTDNEQFF. The rearrangement uses TRBV21-1 and TRBJ2-1; the table's D call TRBD2 went unverified against the DNA. TRBV21-1 represents a pseudogene. This CDR3 spans 14 amino acids.

CDR3 protein: CASTPGTRLYNEQFF. The CDR3 region has the DNA TGTGCCAGTACTCCCGGGACTAGACTCTACAATGAGCAGTTCTTC. V gene TRBV19 combines with J gene TRBJ2-1; 8 bases line up with TRBD2. J lost 3 bases, V lost 7 bases, and 8 bases had no gene match. CDR1 is LNHDA, CDR2 SQIVND, per germline (reference sequence). The CDR3 consists of 15 residues.

The chain couples TRBV7-2 to TRBJ2-7; 11 bases agree with TRBD1. Germline lookup yields CDR1 SGHTA and CDR2 FQGNSA. The CDR3 covers 14 residues. The trim removed 5 bases at V and 4 bases at J, leaving 4 bases unmatched. CDR3 nucleotides: TGTGCCAGCAGCCGCCGGGACAGGGGGTACGAGCAGTACTTC. This translates into CASSRRDRGYEQYF.

The V gene is TRBV5-1, the J gene TRBJ2-1, with 13 bases identical to TRBD2. The CDR3 totals 17 residues. Germline V gene data show CDR1 as SGHRS and CDR2 as YFSETQ. V was pared by 0 bases and J by 5 bases, with 5 bases of the junction left unmatched. CDR3 in amino acids: CASSLGPGLAGDNEQFF. CDR3 nucleotides: TGCGCCAGCAGCTTGGGTCCTGGACTAGCGGGGGACAATGAGCAGTTCTTC.